These 13 T cell receptor beta chains were all obtained from the same sample, sequenced in a study of blood T cell repertoires in COVID-19. Here immunoSEQ multiplex PCR was the method, and the copy in TCRdb shows in-frame clones only, minus some. The table includes fewer than 500,000 clones, around 91% detected once. Material: PBMCs or T cells enriched from blood (not recorded which). The receptors here all came from a man aged 25 to 45 who had recovered from COVID-19.

This sequence joins TRBV7-9 and TRBJ2-2; D may be TRBD2 (6 bases). The CDR3 loop spans 16 amino acids. Germline assignment: CDR1 SEHNR and CDR2 FQNEAQ (reference sequence). V was shortened by 5 bases and J by 2 bases, with 15 bases between the two germline ends. The DNA of the CDR3 is TGTGCCAGCAGCCCGGTGCCGGGACTTAACACCGGGGAGCTGTTTTTT. Protein product: CASSPVPGLNTGELFF.

Only one count was recorded for this clone. The J gene is TRBJ2-7, the V gene TRBV14; 10 positions match TRBD2. The CDR3 consists of 18 residues. Trimming cost V 0 bases and J 0 bases; bases outside gene matches: 8. Germline-derived CDR1 and CDR2 are SGHDN and FVKESK. CDR3 protein: CASSQDHLAGESSYEQYF. CDR3 nucleotide sequence: TGTGCCAGCAGCCAAGACCACCTAGCGGGAGAAAGCTCCTACGAGCAGTACTTC.

The chain has TRBV5-1 and TRBJ1-1; TRBD1 aligns across 7 bases. Germline V gene sequence: CDR1 SGHRS, CDR2 YFSETQ. The V gene end was trimmed by 0 bases and the J gene end by 1 base; junction bases not matched to a gene: 6. This CDR3 has 16 residues. CDR3 region: CASSLAKTGSNTEAFF. CDR3 nucleotide sequence: TGCGCCAGCAGCTTGGCCAAGACAGGGTCGAACACTGAAGCTTTCTTT.

The chain links TRBV2 to TRBJ2-4; 9 nucleotides align to TRBD2. The germline V gene has CDR1 SNHLY and CDR2 FYNNEI. This CDR3 has 16 residues. V gave up 3 bases and J gave up 4 bases; unmatched junction bases: 7. CDR3: CASSDWGREGKNIQYF. The CDR3 region has the DNA TGTGCCAGCAGTGACTGGGGGCGGGAGGGAAAAAACATTCAGTACTTC.

The rearrangement links TRBV6-5 to TRBJ2-7; 12 bases are shared with TRBD2. Looked up from germline, CDR1 is MNHEY and CDR2 is SVGAGI. The ends lost 5 bases at V and 3 bases at J; junction bases unmatched: 2. The CDR3 length is 14 residues. CDR3 in amino acids: CASSPSGRDYEQYF. CDR3 bases: TGTGCCAGCAGTCCTAGCGGGAGGGACTACGAGCAGTACTTC.

This chain joins TRBV5-6 and TRBJ2-7; D may be TRBD2 (5 bases). Germline CDR1 is SGHDT and CDR2 is YYEEEE. Trimming removed 4 bases from V and 5 bases from J, with 19 bases in between. The CDR3 consists of 15 residues. CDR3 DNA: TGTGCCAGCAGCGTAAAGTCGGGGTTCGTCCACGAGCAGTACTTC. It specifies CASSVKSGFVHEQYF. Full variable domain (outside the CDR3, taken from reference TRBV5-6 and TRBJ2-7): DAGVTQSPTHLIKTRGQQVTLRCSPKSGHDTVSWYQQALGQGPQFIFQYYEEEERQRGNFPDRFSGHQFPNYSSELNVNALLLGDSALYLCASSVKSGFVHEQYFGPGTRLTVT.

This clone was observed a single time. The chain employs TRBV7-3 and TRBJ2-5, with a weak D call TRBD2 (5 bases). Trimming shortened V by 2 bases and J by 5 bases, and 12 bases separated the two germline ends. The CDR3 totals 14 residues. CDR1 SGHTA and CDR2 FQGTGA come from the germline V gene. DNA for the CDR3: TGTGCCAGCAGCTTATCTCGGACTGAGGAGACCCAGTACTTC. It translates to CASSLSRTEETQYF.

The rearrangement joins TRBV27 to TRBJ1-4; unclear D gene. V lost 5 bases and J 5 bases, leaving 6 bases between the germline ends. Germline loops: CDR1 MNHEY, CDR2 SMNVEV (reference sequence). The CDR3 covers 12 residues. The CDR3 DNA follows: TGTGCCAGCAGTCCCCGGAATGAAAAACTGTTTTTT. Protein sequence: CASSPRNEKLFF.

The gene calls are TRBV5-6 and TRBJ2-5; 7 bases are shared with TRBD1. There are 14 residues in the CDR3. With V trimmed by 1 base and J by 3 bases, 3 bases remained unmatched. The germline V gene has CDR1 SGHDT and CDR2 YYEEEE. The CDR3 nucleotides are TGTGCCAGCAGCTTGACAACAGGGGAAGAGACCCAGTACTTC. It specifies CASSLTTGEETQYF. The full variable domain, completed using reference TRBV5-6 and TRBJ2-5, is DAGVTQSPTHLIKTRGQQVTLRCSPKSGHDTVSWYQQALGQGPQFIFQYYEEEERQRGNFPDRFSGHQFPNYSSELNVNALLLGDSALYLCASSLTTGEETQYFGPGTRLLVL.

The chain links TRBV3-1 (or the pseudogene TRBV3-2) to TRBJ2-1; D is unclear. The V end was cut by 4 bases, the J end by 2 bases, with 12 bases between. There are 15 residues in the CDR3. Germline CDR1 reads LGHDT; CDR2 reads YNNKEL (reference sequence). CDR3 protein: CASSPQTAAYNEQFF. Written as DNA, the CDR3 is TGTGCCAGCAGCCCTCAGACTGCGGCCTACAATGAGCAGTTCTTC.

The rearrangement joins TRBV12-3 or TRBV12-4 to TRBJ1-2, with a tentative D call TRBD1 (5 bases). The CDR3 runs to 13 residues. Trimming cost V 5 bases and J 3 bases, with 10 bases left between them. The CDR3: CASSMGPDYGYTF. The CDR3, as DNA: TGTGCCAGCAGTATGGGGCCTGACTATGGCTACACCTTC.

This sequence joins TRBV5-4 and TRBJ2-5; D perhaps matches TRBD2 (6 bases). V shed 1 base and J shed 2 bases, with 15 bases lying between them. This CDR3 is 16 amino acids long. Per germline, CDR1 SGHNT and CDR2 YYREEE (reference sequence). CDR3 sequence: CASSLLASATQETQYF. Here the CDR3 DNA reads TGTGCCAGCAGCTTGTTGGCTAGCGCGACGCAAGAGACCCAGTACTTC. Combining the CDR3 with reference TRBV5-4 and TRBJ2-5 gives the whole variable domain ETGVTQSPTHLIKTRGQQVTLRCSSQSGHNTVSWYQQALGQGPQFIFQYYREEENGRGNFPPRFSGLQFPNYSSELNVNALELDDSALYLCASSLLASATQETQYFGPGTRLLVL.

As to this clone: Other nucleotide sequences in the sample specify the same CDR3. The chain is built from TRBV3-1 (or the pseudogene TRBV3-2) and TRBJ2-7; D unclear. Germline CDR1 reads LGHDT; CDR2 reads YNNKEL (reference sequence). The ends were cut back, 1 base at V and 4 bases at J, with 5 bases in the middle. The CDR3 spans 12 residues. DNA for the CDR3: TGTGCCAGCAGCCAAGTCGTTTACGAGCAGTACTTC. Residues: CASSQVVYEQYF.